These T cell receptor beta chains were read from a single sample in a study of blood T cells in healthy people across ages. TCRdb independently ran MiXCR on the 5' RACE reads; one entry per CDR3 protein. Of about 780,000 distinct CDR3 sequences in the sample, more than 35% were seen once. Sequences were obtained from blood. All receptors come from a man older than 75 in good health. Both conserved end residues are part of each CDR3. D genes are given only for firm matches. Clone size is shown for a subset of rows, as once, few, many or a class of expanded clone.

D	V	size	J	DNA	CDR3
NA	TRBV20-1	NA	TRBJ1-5	TGCAGTGCTAGAGACAGGGAGGCTCAGCCCCAGCATTTT	CSARDREAQPQHF
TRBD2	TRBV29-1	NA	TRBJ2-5	TGCAGCGTTTCCAAGACTAGCGGGAGAATTGAGACCCAGTACTTC	CSVSKTSGRIETQYF
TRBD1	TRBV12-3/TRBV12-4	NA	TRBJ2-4	TGTGCCAGCAGTACAGGGGTTCCCAAAAACATTCAGTACTTC	CASSTGVPKNIQYF
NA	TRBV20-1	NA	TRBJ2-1	TGCAGTGCTAGAGAGACAGTTACTTACAATGAGCAGTTCTTC	CSARETVTYNEQFF
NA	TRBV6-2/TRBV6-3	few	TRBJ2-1	TGTGCCAGCAGTTACTCTCTGGACTCTCACAATGAGCAGTTCTTC	CASSYSLDSHNEQFF
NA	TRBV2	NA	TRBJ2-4	TGTGCCAGCAGTGAAATTGGCAACAATGGGGACATTCAGTACTTC	CASSEIGNNGDIQYF
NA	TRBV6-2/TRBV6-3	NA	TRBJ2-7	TGTGCCAGCAGTTGGGGCAGTTACTACGAGCAGTACTTC	CASSWGSYYEQYF
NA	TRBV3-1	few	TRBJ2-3	TGTGCCAGCAGCCAAGGTGGCAGGGAAACAGATACGCAGTATTTT	CASSQGGRETDTQYF
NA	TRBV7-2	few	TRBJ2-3	TGTGCCAGCAGCTTACGGGGTGAAGCTAGCACAGATACGCAGTATTTT	CASSLRGEASTDTQYF
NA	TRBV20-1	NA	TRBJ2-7	TGCAGTGAAGGGGTAATCGGCTCCACCTCCACCTACGAGCAGTACTTC	CSEGVIGSTSTYEQYF
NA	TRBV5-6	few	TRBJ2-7	TGTGCCAGCGAAACGTTTAGCAGAACTTTCAACGAGCAGTACTTC	CASETFSRTFNEQYF
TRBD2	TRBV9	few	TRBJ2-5	TGTGCCAGCAGCGTAGAGGGAGGGGATAGCGCCCGCGAGACCCAGTACTTC	CASSVEGGDSARETQYF
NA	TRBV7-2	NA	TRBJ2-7	TGTGCCAGCAGCTTAGACCGGTCCTCCTACCTAGAGCAGTACTTC	CASSLDRSSYLEQYF
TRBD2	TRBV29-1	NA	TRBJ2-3	TGCAGCGGGGGGGGAGGGGCTAGCACAGATACGCAGTATTTT	CSGGGGASTDTQYF
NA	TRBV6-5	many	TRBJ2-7	TGTGCCAGCAGTTACTGGGACGATAGGGGCTCCGAGCAGTACTTC	CASSYWDDRGSEQYF
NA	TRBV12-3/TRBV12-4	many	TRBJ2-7	TGTGCCAGCAGTAGGGTTGGCGGAGCCGGCTACGAGCAGTACTTC	CASSRVGGAGYEQYF
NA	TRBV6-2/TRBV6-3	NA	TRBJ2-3	TGTGCCAGCAGGCCAATAGCGGTATCTAACACAGATACGCAGTATTTT	CASRPIAVSNTDTQYF
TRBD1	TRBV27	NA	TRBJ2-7	TGTGCCAGCAGTCCCAGGACAGGGAATTATATCGAGCAGTACTTC	CASSPRTGNYIEQYF
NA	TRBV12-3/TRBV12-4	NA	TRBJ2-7	TGTGCCGGCAGTTTAGGGGTGGGAAGGTTCTACAATGAGCAGTACTTC	CAGSLGVGRFYNEQYF
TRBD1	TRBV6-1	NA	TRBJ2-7	TGTGCCAGCAGAAAGTCCGGGACAGCATACGAGCAGTACTTC	CASRKSGTAYEQYF
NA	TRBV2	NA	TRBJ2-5	TGTGCCAGCGTGAACTCCCGCCAAGAGACCCAGTACTTC	CASVNSRQETQYF
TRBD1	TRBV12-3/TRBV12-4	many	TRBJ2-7	TGTGCCAGCAGTGTCACCGGGACAGCTTCCTACGAGCAGTACTTC	CASSVTGTASYEQYF
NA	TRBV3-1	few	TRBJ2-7	TGTGCCAGCAGCCAAATAGGGACCGACTACGAGCAGTACTTC	CASSQIGTDYEQYF
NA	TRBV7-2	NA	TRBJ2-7	TGTGCCAGCAGCCGCAGGGGAGGCGAGCAGTACTTC	CASSRRGGEQYF
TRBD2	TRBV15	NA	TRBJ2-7	TGTGCCACCAGCAGAGAGGAGAGCGGGAGCTCCTACGAGCAGTACTTC	CATSREESGSSYEQYF
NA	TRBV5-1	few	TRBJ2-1	TGCGCCAGCAGCTCCCGCGGTAGCGGAGGGTACAATGAGCAGTTCTTC	CASSSRGSGGYNEQFF
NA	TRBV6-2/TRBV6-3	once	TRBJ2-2	TGTGCCAGCAGCAAGCCCGACCGCGTACTTCCCGCCGGGGAGCTGTTTTTT	CASSKPDRVLPAGELFF
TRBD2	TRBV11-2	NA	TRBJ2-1	TGTGCCAGCAGCTTAGATCCCGGGACTAGCATTAAGAATGAGCAGTTCTTC	CASSLDPGTSIKNEQFF
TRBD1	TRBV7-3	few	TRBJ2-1	TGTGCCAGCAGCTTAAACGGACAGGGGGCGCGAGGGGAGCAGTTCTTC	CASSLNGQGARGEQFF
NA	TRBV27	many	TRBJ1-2	TGTGCCAGCAGCCAATCCGGGTCGGTGGGTGGCTACACCTTC	CASSQSGSVGGYTF
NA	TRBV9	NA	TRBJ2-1	TGTGCCAGCAGCGTAGCTTCCTCCAGCAATGAGCAGTTCTTC	CASSVASSSNEQFF
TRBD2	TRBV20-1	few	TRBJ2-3	TGCAGTGCTAGCTGGGGACTAGCGGGAACAGATACGCAGTATTTT	CSASWGLAGTDTQYF
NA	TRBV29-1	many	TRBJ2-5	TGCAGCGTCCGTATTCCATCCGAGACCCAGTACTTC	CSVRIPSETQYF
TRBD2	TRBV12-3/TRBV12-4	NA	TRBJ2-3	TGTGCCAGCAGCATGACTAGCGGATACACAGATACGCAGTATTTT	CASSMTSGYTDTQYF
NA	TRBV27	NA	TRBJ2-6	TGTGCCAGCAGTTTTGGAGGGATGGCTGGGGCCAACGTCCTGACTTTC	CASSFGGMAGANVLTF
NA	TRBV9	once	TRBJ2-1	TGTGCCAGCAGCGCCAGAGTCTTCTCCTACAGTGAGCAGTTCTTC	CASSARVFSYSEQFF
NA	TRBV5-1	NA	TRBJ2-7	TGCGCCAGCAGCTTGGACAGGAGACCTTTATGCGAGCAGTACTTC	CASSLDRRPLCEQYF
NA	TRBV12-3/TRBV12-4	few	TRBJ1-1	TGTGCCAGCAGGGACGGCCCCTGGAACACTGAAGCTTTCTTT	CASRDGPWNTEAFF
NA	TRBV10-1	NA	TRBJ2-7	TGCGCCAGCAGTGCCAACTCCTACGAGCAGTACTTC	CASSANSYEQYF
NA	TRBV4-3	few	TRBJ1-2	TGCGCCAGCAGCCAAGATCTAAGAGCTGGCGGGCGGAACTATGGCTACACCTTC	CASSQDLRAGGRNYGYTF
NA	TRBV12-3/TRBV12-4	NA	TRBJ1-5	TGTGCCAGCAGTTTAGTCCCCTGTCAGCCCCAGCATTTT	CASSLVPCQPQHF
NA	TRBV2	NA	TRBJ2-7	TGTGCCAGCAGTGTCGGACGAACGCTCGAGCAGTACTTC	CASSVGRTLEQYF
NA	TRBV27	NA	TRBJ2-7	TGTGCCAGCAGTTTATCGGGACGTTTTTACGAGCAGTACTTC	CASSLSGRFYEQYF
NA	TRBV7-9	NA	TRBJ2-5	TGTGCCAGCAAGGAAGCGGCCTCATACAATGAGCAGTACTTC	CASKEAASYNEQYF